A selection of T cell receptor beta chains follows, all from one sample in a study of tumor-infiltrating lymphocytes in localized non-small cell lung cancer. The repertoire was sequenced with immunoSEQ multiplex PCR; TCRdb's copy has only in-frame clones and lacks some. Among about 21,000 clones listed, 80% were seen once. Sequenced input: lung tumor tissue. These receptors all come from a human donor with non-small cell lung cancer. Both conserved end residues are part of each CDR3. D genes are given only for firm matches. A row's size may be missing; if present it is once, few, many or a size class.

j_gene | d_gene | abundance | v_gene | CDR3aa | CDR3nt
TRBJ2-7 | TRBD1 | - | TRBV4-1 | CASSQPGQGSYEQYF | TGCGCCAGCAGCCAGCCGGGACAGGGGTCCTACGAGCAGTACTTC
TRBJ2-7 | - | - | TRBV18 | CASSPGSFEQYF | TGTGCCAGCTCACCGGGGTCCTTCGAGCAGTACTTC
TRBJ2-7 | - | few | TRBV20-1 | CSARNYEQYF | TGCAGTGCTAGGAATTACGAGCAGTACTTC
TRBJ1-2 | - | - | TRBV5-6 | CASSLAGAEVF | TGTGCCAGCAGCTTGGCCGGAGCTGAGGTCTTC
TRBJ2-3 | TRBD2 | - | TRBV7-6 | CASSLRGVTDTQYF | TGTGCCAGCAGCTTACGGGGGGTCACAGATACGCAGTATTTT
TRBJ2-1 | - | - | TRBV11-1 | CASSLRLAPSEEQFF | TGTGCCAGCAGCTTGAGACTCGCCCCCTCAGAGGAGCAGTTCTTC
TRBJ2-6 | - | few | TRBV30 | CAWSEVSGANVLTF | TGTGCCTGGAGTGAGGTTTCTGGGGCCAACGTCCTGACTTTC
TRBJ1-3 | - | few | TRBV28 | CASSLAGPQGTGNTIYF | TGTGCCAGCAGTTTGGCGGGTCCCCAGGGAACTGGAAACACCATATATTTT
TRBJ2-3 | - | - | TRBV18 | CASSPYDTQYF | TGTGCCAGCTCACCATACGATACGCAGTATTTT
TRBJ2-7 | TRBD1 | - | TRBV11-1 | CASSLGAGGTHEQYF | TGTGCCAGCAGCTTAGGGGCAGGGGGTACCCACGAGCAGTACTTC
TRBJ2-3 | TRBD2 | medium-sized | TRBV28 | CASSSTTGGDTQYF | TGTGCCAGCAGTTCAACTACGGGAGGTGATACGCAGTATTTT
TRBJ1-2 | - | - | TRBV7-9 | CASSYGEGDVGYTF | TGTGCCAGCAGTTATGGGGAGGGAGACGTTGGCTACACCTTC
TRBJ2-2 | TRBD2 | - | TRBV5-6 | CASSWLGEGPAGELFF | TGTGCCAGCAGCTGGTTGGGGGAGGGCCCGGCCGGGGAGCTGTTTTTT
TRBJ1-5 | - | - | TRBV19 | CASKVDSHNQPQHF | TGTGCCAGTAAGGTTGACAGCCACAATCAGCCCCAGCATTTT
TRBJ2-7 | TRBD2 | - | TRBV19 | CASSRTSGRDEQYF | TGTGCCAGTAGCCGGACTAGCGGACGGGACGAGCAGTACTTC
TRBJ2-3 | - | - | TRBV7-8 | CASSLADTQYF | TGTGCCAGCAGCTTAGCAGATACGCAGTATTTT
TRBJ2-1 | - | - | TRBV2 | CASSNLNEQFF | TGTGCCAGCAGTAACTTGAATGAGCAGTTCTTC
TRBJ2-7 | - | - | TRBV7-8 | CASSLADHRNYEQYF | TGTGCCAGCAGCTTGGCAGACCACCGCAACTACGAGCAGTACTTC
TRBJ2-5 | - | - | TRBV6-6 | CASSSGRETQYF | TGTGCCAGCAGTTCAGGGAGGGAGACCCAGTACTTC
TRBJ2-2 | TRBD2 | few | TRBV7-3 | CASSQGTSGLNTGELFF | TGTGCCAGCAGCCAGGGGACTAGCGGATTGAACACCGGGGAGCTGTTTTTT
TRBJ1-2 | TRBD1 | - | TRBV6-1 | CASSEQGALGYTF | TGTGCCAGCAGTGAACAGGGGGCCCTTGGCTACACCTTC
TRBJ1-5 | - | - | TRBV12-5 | CASGTRLPGGGNQPQHF | TGTGCTAGTGGTACTCGTCTGCCGGGTGGGGGCAATCAGCCCCAGCATTTT
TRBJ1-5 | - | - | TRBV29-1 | CSVAGAPDQPQHF | TGCAGCGTTGCCGGGGCCCCCGATCAGCCCCAGCATTTT
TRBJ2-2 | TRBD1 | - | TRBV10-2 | CASSPQGAVQVGELFF | TGCGCCAGCAGCCCACAGGGGGCGGTTCAGGTCGGGGAGCTGTTTTTT
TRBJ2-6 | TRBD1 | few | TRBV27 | CASSRQGANGANVLTF | TGTGCCAGCAGTAGGCAGGGGGCGAATGGGGCCAACGTCCTGACTTTC
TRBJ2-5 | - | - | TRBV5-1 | CASSRGRETQYF | TGCGCCAGCAGCAGGGGAAGAGAGACCCAGTACTTC
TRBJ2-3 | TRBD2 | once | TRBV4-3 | CASSQGSLAAGTDTQYF | TGCGCCAGCAGCCAAGGGTCCCTAGCGGCGGGCACAGATACGCAGTATTTT
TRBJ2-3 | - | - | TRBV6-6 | CASSYWAGDTDTQYF | TGTGCCAGCAGTTACTGGGCAGGAGACACAGATACGCAGTATTTT
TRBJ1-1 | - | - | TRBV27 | CASSRGSEMNTEAFF | TGTGCCAGCAGCCGTGGGTCAGAAATGAACACTGAAGCTTTCTTT
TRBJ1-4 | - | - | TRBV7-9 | CASSLPGPLNEKLFF | TGTGCCAGCAGCTTGCCGGGACCCTTAAATGAAAAACTGTTTTTT
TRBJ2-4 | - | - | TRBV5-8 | CASRPTGQIQYF | TGTGCCAGCAGACCGACCGGACAGATTCAGTACTTC
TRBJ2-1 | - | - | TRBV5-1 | CASSLGPSASNEQFF | TGCGCCAGCAGCTTGGGGCCGTCAGCGTCGAATGAGCAGTTCTTC
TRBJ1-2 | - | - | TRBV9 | CASSPPEGGYTF | TGTGCCAGCAGCCCACCGGAAGGTGGCTACACCTTC
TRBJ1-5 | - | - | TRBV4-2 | CASSQDGSNQPQHF | TGTGCCAGCAGCCAAGACGGCAGCAATCAGCCCCAGCATTTT
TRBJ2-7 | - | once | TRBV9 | CASSVGIAYEQYF | TGTGCCAGCAGCGTAGGGATCGCCTACGAGCAGTACTTC
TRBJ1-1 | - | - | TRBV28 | CASGGLDTEAFF | TGTGCCAGCGGGGGGCTGGACACTGAAGCTTTCTTT
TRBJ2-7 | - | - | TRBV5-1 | CASRFRDMGFYEQYF | TGCGCCAGCAGATTTAGAGATATGGGATTCTACGAGCAGTACTTC
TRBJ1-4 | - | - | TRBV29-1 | CSGGGATNEKLFF | TGCAGCGGGGGAGGGGCAACTAATGAAAAACTGTTTTTT
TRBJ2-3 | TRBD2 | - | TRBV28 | CASKTASGSADTQYF | TGTGCCAGCAAAACGGCTAGCGGGAGCGCAGATACGCAGTATTTT
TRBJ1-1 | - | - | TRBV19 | CASSRPNLNTEAFF | TGTGCCAGTAGTAGGCCGAATCTTAACACTGAAGCTTTCTTT
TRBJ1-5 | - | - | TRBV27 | CASSLWSTGSLQPQHF | TGTGCCAGCAGTTTATGGAGTACAGGGTCCCTACAGCCCCAGCATTTT
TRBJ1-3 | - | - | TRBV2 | CASQGQTGNTIYF | TGTGCCAGTCAAGGACAGACTGGAAACACCATATATTTT
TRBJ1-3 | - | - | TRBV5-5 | CASSRDPGNTIYF | TGTGCCAGCAGCCGGGACCCTGGAAACACCATATATTTT
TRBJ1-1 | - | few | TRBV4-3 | CASSQVDRDTEAFF | TGCGCCAGCAGCCAGGTGGACAGAGACACTGAAGCTTTCTTT
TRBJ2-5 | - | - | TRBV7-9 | CASSHKETQYF | TGTGCCAGCAGCCACAAGGAGACCCAGTACTTC
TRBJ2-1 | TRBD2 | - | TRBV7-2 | CASSLGRTSGPGRNEQFF | TGTGCCAGCAGCTTAGGACGGACTAGCGGGCCAGGGAGGAATGAGCAGTTCTTC
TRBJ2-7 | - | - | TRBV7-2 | CASSLGFFSYEQYF | TGTGCCAGCAGCTTGGGATTTTTCTCCTACGAGCAGTACTTC
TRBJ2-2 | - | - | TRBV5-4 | CASSPKGWNTGELFF | TGTGCCAGCAGCCCGAAGGGTTGGAACACCGGGGAGCTGTTTTTT
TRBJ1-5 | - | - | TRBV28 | CASSRDQAGNQPQHF | TGTGCCAGCAGTAGAGACCAGGCGGGCAATCAGCCCCAGCATTTT
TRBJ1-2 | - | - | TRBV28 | CASSFQRTAGSYGYTF | TGTGCCAGCAGCTTTCAGAGGACAGCGGGATCCTATGGCTACACCTTC
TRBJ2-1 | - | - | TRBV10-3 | CATTVAGYNEQFF | TGTGCCACAACGGTCGCGGGTTACAATGAGCAGTTCTTC
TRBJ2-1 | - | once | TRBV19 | CASRDYNEQFF | TGTGCCAGTCGAGACTACAATGAGCAGTTCTTC
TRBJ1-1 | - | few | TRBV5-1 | CASSPVLQGNTEAFF | TGCGCCAGCAGCCCAGTCCTGCAGGGAAACACTGAAGCTTTCTTT
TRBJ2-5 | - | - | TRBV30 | CAGSVSSVQETQYF | TGTGCCGGGAGTGTTTCGAGCGTCCAAGAGACCCAGTACTTC
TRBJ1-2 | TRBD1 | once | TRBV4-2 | CASSLQPGQGPGYTF | TGTGCCAGCAGCCTCCAACCGGGACAGGGGCCAGGCTACACCTTC
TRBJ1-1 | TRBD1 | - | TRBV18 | CASSSLPRQGVSNTEAFF | TGTGCCAGCTCATCTCTTCCTCGACAGGGAGTATCCAACACTGAAGCTTTCTTT
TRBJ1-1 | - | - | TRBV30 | CAWSVWGIEDTEAFF | TGTGCCTGGAGTGTCTGGGGTATCGAGGACACTGAAGCTTTCTTT
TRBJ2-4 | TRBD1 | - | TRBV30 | CAWSPTGLAKNIQYF | TGTGCCTGGAGTCCGACAGGGCTAGCCAAAAACATTCAGTACTTC
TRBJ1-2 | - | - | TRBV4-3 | CASSQGQINYGYTF | TGCGCCAGCAGCCAAGGACAGATTAACTATGGCTACACCTTC
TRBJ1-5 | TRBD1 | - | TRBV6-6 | CASSPPRQGGNQPQHF | TGTGCCAGCAGCCCTCCTCGGCAGGGGGGTAATCAGCCCCAGCATTTT